One TCR beta chain is described in this entry. Its specific antigen is unknown. The gene names and germline sequences used here belong to the mouse. The CDR3 end falls 4 residues outside the read, so it is completed with the germline J gene. This sample was taken from a study of CD8+ T cells in alopecia areata (dated by TCRdb to the late 2010s). In terms of the full investigation: Skin from C3H/HeJ donors aged roughly 6-12 months with spontaneous alopecia was grafted onto female C3H/HeJ recipients aged roughly 6-10 weeks. High-throughput TCRbeta sequencing was used to examine T cell clonal expansion in alopecia areata in both the C3H/HeJ mouse model and human patients. In humans, TCRbeta sequencing was performed on scalp tissue and on sorted CD4+ and CD8+ peripheral blood T cells from healthy controls and from patients with patchy or totalis/universalis alopecia areata. Clonality in the scalp was compared among normal scalp (n=4), patchy alopecia areata scalp (n=8), and alopecia totalis/universalis scalp (n=8). RNA came from the PAXgene miRNA kit for fixed scalp, the miRNeasy kit for PBMCs, and the RNeasy kit for mouse skin. TCRbeta CDR3 regions were amplified by immunoSEQ multiplex PCR with 35 Vbeta forward and 13 Jbeta reverse primers.

Cells from mouse cutaneous lymph nodes were pooled, stained for CD4, CD8alpha, NKG2D, NKG2ACE and other markers, and then sorted on a BD Influx. Overall results and qualifications from the work: Shared TCR sequences between patients were less evident than in mice, which may be partly attributable to HLA diversity in the patient population. Unlike mouse skin, which is dominated by gammadelta T cells, normal human skin has resident alphabeta T cells that are also sequenced, and this complicates analysis of the scalp TCR repertoire. Lesional scalp, especially in alopecia totalis/universalis, showed higher clonality and more expanded CD8+ clones than normal scalp, suggesting antigenic drive.

Library generation was performed with the immunoSEQ multiplex PCR assay. RNA was extracted from all samples and reverse transcribed into cDNA as template for TCR sequencing. First-strand cDNA was synthesized using SuperScript III with a 2:1 mix of oligo-dT and random hexamers. Amplification bias was assessed with a synthetic immune receptor repertoire, and residual bias was removed computationally. Libraries were sequenced on Illumina HiSeq with 60 bp reads covering the CDR3, read from J toward V. The authors processed their data as follows. After raw reads were preprocessed to remove errors, the CDR3 was defined following IMGT conventions as running from the conserved cysteine to phenylalanine. To get clonality, Shannon entropy was normalized by log2 of the number of productive unique TCRs and the result was subtracted from 1. Whether scalp clones were CD4 or CD8 was inferred by matching scalp TCRbeta sequences against CD4 and CD8 repertoires sorted from blood. TCRdb re-hosts the immuneACCESS table, in-frame sequences only. Its copies lack some clones; in the studies checked, an unresolved V gene accounts for under half of them, and the cause for the rest is not known. V, J and clone size reflect that table, while D and trimming were determined from the DNA. This sample has around 290,000 clones, none of them a singleton. Jointly, the top ten make up approximately 1.2% of the sample.

Including the terminal cysteine and phenylalanine, the CDR3 comprises 15 residues. The DNA covers only part of the CDR3, 33 bases in frame from base 1. The trim is 2 bases for V and 0 bases for J, with a gap of 10 bases between the germline ends. Taken from the germline V gene, the CDR1 and CDR2 loops are NNHDY and SYVADS. This TCR derives from a C3H/HeJ mouse with alopecia areata. This mouse strain carries MHC haplotype H2-k. Sequenced sample: CD4+ T cells sorted from a lymph node. Rearrangement joined TRBV13-3 to TRBJ2-3, and perhaps TRBD2 as D gene, on 7 matching bases. The CDR3 in this case is CASSEGGVSAETLYF. The sequenced CDR3 bases are TGTGCCAGCAGTGAAGGGGGGGTTAGTGCAGAA.